This TCR beta chain was sequenced for a study of response to subunit inactivated influenza vaccine. This clonotype was detected only a few times. Germline loops: CDR1 LGHNA, CDR2 YSLEER. This CDR3 is built from 13 residues. V lost 2 bases to trimming and J lost 4 bases; unmatched junction nucleotides: 1. TCRdb passed the RT-PCR reads through MiXCR, listing each CDR3 protein once. In the table there are 800,000 to 1,000,000 distinct CDR3 sequences, roughly 20% of which are singletons. The clonotype was recovered from a man aged 45-65 years who received an inactivated influenza vaccine. The rearrangement uses TRBV4-3 and TRBJ1-1, with TRBD1 identical over 7 bases. This specimen was PBMCs from blood, taken about 5 days after vaccination. CDR3 in amino acids: CASSQNRGTEAFF. DNA of the CDR3: TGCGCCAGCAGCCAAAACAGGGGCACTGAAGCTTTCTTT.